This T cell receptor (beta chain) appears in the sequencing data of a study of blood T cell repertoires in COVID-19. Clones were sequenced by immunoSEQ multiplex PCR, and TCRdb holds only the in-frame ones, with some missing. The sample yields approximately 190,000 clones, roughly 81% seen once. Germline V gene lookup returns CDR1 GTSNPN and CDR2 SVGIG (reference sequence). The CDR3 is 13 residues long. The trim removed 3 bases at V and 4 bases at J, leaving 5 bases unmatched. This clone occurred once. V usage is TRBV30 and J usage is TRBJ1-2; the match to TRBD1 covers 7 bases. The TCR was taken from a woman aged 70-85 years with active or convalescent COVID-19. The sample taken for sequencing was peripheral blood. This chain's CDR3 is CAWSPDRVYGYTF. CDR3 nucleotide sequence: TGTGCCTGGAGCCCTGACAGGGTCTATGGCTACACCTTC.